The 9 T cell receptor beta chains in this list originate from one sample, sequenced in a study of cytomegalovirus exposure and HLA in healthy donors. PCR primers comprised 60 Vbeta and 13 Jbeta primers. The protocol was immunoSEQ multiplex PCR, while the TCRdb copy is restricted to in-frame clones and leaves out a portion. Among approximately 86,000 clones, 76% were seen once, and the ten largest hold roughly 3%. What was sequenced was PBMCs. The receptor set was obtained from a man in his forties in good health and CMV-seronegative.

This clone has only a few counts. This sequence joins TRBV4-2 and TRBJ2-2, with D tentatively TRBD1 (5 bases). V lost 1 base and J 3 bases, leaving 12 bases between the germline ends. Germline-derived CDR1 and CDR2 are LGHNA and YNFKEQ. The CDR3 covers 16 residues. CDR3 coding DNA: TGTGCCAGCAGCCAAGCCAGGGCCTACGACACCGGGGAGCTGTTTTTT. Its translation: CASSQARAYDTGELFF.

This clone is a singleton in its sample. V gene TRBV9 combines with J gene TRBJ2-3; TRBD2 aligns across 12 bases. V trimming: 3 bases; J trimming: 5 bases; junction bases outside the gene matches: 13. The CDR3 loop spans 18 amino acids. From germline, CDR1 is SGDLS and CDR2 YYNGEE. This chain's CDR3 is CASSGPETSGGWEDTQYF. The CDR3 region has the DNA TGTGCCAGCAGCGGACCCGAGACTAGCGGGGGATGGGAAGATACGCAGTATTTT. The full variable domain, with the rest looked up from reference TRBV9 and TRBJ2-3, is DSGVTQTPKHLITATGQRVTLRCSPRSGDLSVYWYQQSLDQGLQFLIQYYNGEERAKGNILERFSAQQFPDLHSELNLSSLELGDSALYFCASSGPETSGGWEDTQYFGPGTRLTVL.

This clone was detected only once. The genes are TRBV18 and TRBJ1-4; D gene uncertain. Germline V lookup: CDR1 KGHSH, CDR2 LQKENI. The V gene lost 3 bases and the J gene lost 4 bases, with 9 bases spanning the gap. This CDR3 is 14 amino acids long. For the CDR3, the DNA is TGTGCCAGCTCACCGACGGGAATTAATGAAAAACTGTTTTTT. Translating gives CASSPTGINEKLFF.

The chain is built from TRBV7-9 and TRBJ1-1, with 7 bases aligning to TRBD1. Germline loops: CDR1 SEHNR, CDR2 FQNEAQ (reference sequence). With 5 bases clipped from V and 1 base from J, the junction kept 16 bases outside the gene matches. The CDR3 spans 18 residues. The CDR3 spells CASSPSYRGPTANTEAFF. CDR3 DNA sequence: TGTGCCAGCAGCCCATCGTACAGGGGACCTACTGCGAACACTGAAGCTTTCTTT.

This chain links TRBV19 with TRBJ2-7; D may be TRBD1 (6 bases). The CDR3 runs to 14 residues. In germline, CDR1 is LNHDA, CDR2 SQIVND (reference sequence). The V gene lost 7 bases and the J gene lost 1 base, with 14 bases spanning the gap. The CDR3 sequence: CASTGTPKSYEQYF. The CDR3 DNA is TGTGCCAGTACTGGGACACCGAAATCCTACGAGCAGTACTTC.

The chain uses TRBV27 and TRBJ2-7; unclear D gene. Germline CDR1 is MNHEY and CDR2 is SMNVEV (reference sequence). This CDR3 has 16 residues. Trimming pared 0 bases from V and 2 bases from J, leaving 14 bases between. The CDR3 DNA reads TGTGCCAGCAGTTTATCGGCATTCAATCCAACCTACGAGCAGTACTTC. Translating gives CASSLSAFNPTYEQYF.

The chain is built from TRBV7-6 and TRBJ1-1; 9 nucleotides agree with TRBD1. Trimming took 6 bases from V and 1 from J; bases not matched to a gene: 0. CDR1 and CDR2 from the germline V gene are SGHVS and FNYEAQ. The CDR3 consists of 13 residues. The CDR3 sequence is CASRDRGNTEAFF. DNA for the CDR3: TGTGCCAGCAGGGACAGGGGGAACACTGAAGCTTTCTTT. The variable domain in full, with the rest retrieved from reference TRBV7-6 and TRBJ1-1, is GAGVSQSPRYKVTKRGQDVALRCDPISGHVSLYWYRQALGQGPEFLTYFNYEAQQDKSGLPNDRFSAERPEGSISTLTIQRTEQRDSAMYRCASRDRGNTEAFFGQGTRLTVV.

This chain uses TRBV9 with TRBJ2-5; tentatively, D is TRBD1 (6 bases). Germline V lookup: CDR1 SGDLS, CDR2 YYNGEE. The CDR3 is 14 amino acids. Trimming took 4 bases from V and 4 from J, leaving 14 bases between them. CDR3 amino acids: CASSTQRGGETQYF. DNA of the CDR3: TGTGCCAGCAGCACCCAAAGAGGGGGAGAGACCCAGTACTTC.

The chain uses TRBV28 and TRBJ2-7; TRBD1 agrees at 8 bases. The CDR3 length is 13 residues. V gave up 6 bases and J gave up 4 bases; unmatched junction bases: 5. CDR1 is MDHEN and CDR2 is SYDVKM in the germline V gene. CDR3 DNA: TGTGCCAGCAGCTCGGGACAGGTTTACGAGCAGTACTTC. As protein: CASSSGQVYEQYF.